This TCR beta chain was sequenced in a study of post-analysis software for immune sequencing data (dated by TCRdb to between 2015 and 2016). About the full investigation: Recorded disease courses included relapsing-remitting, secondary progressive and progressive-relapsing multiple sclerosis, with some patients lacking subtype annotation. A subset of samples was prepared in parallel using single-end sample barcoding, then pooled and co-amplified after Illumina adapter ligation. The multiple sclerosis patient repertoires were compared with some twelve previously published healthy control repertoires from donors aged about 6 to 26 years. Overall study outcomes, separate from this receptor: Strong co-clustering of samples prepared in the same batch was shown by direct clustering with F measure, prompting a batch-effect correction. The control group was slightly older than the multiple sclerosis patient group. Significantly higher frequencies in patients than in controls were found for about five TRBV segments, including TRBV5-6, TRBV5-1 and TRBV20-1. Significantly lower normalized Chao1 diversity was found in multiple sclerosis patients than in controls, suggesting substantial peripheral T-cell clonal expansion.

The CDR3 spans 14 residues, from the cysteine through the phenylalanine. This entry keeps only the CDR3 DNA: 42 bases, framed from base 1. V drops 3 bases and J drops 3 bases, leaving 12 bases in between. The germline V gene encodes CDR1 SGHTA and CDR2 FQGNSA. To demonstrate the VDJtools post-analysis software, the study profiled TCR beta repertoires from the peripheral blood of under 15 young patients with multiple sclerosis. The multiple sclerosis patients were children and adolescents ranging in age from roughly 6 to 15 years. Library generation was performed with PCR. The run used an Illumina HiSeq 2500. To reduce PCR and sequencing biases, unique molecular identifiers were built into the TCR beta cDNA libraries. Approximately 500,000 cDNA molecules were obtained per 1 to 10 million input T cells, so each molecule approximated one T cell. The same protocol used for the earlier healthy control dataset was applied to prepare and sequence the patient libraries. Samples belonging to the same batch were prepared together, multiplexed and sequenced on a shared HiSeq lane. From the authors' description of their analysis: MIGEC handled the raw barcoded reads, throwing out single-read molecular identifier groups before consensus assembly and CDR3 extraction. Clonotype tables were post-analysed with VDJtools, and diversity was normalized by down-sampling all datasets to the smallest sample size. Repertoire overlap clustering matched CDR3 amino acid but not nucleotide sequences to correct batch-related cross-sample contamination. TCRdb handled the public reads itself, with Q25 trimming in fastp and clone calling in MiXCR, and kept productive beta chains. CDR3 protein sequences are deduplicated, and each keeps its most common genes and DNA. TCRdb, not the original authors, processed these V and J calls. Recorded for this sample are roughly 600,000 distinct CDR3 sequences; 44% of them occurred a single time. The top ten clones comprise under 2% of the sample.

As regards this clonotype: Its antigen is still unknown. The sample holds no much larger clone one base away, and base qualities are not on file.

This receptor was identified in a girl aged 5-17 years with multiple sclerosis. Recombination joined TRBV7-2 with TRBJ2-7, with the D gene too uncertain to name. Material: blood. The DNA sequence is TGTGCCAGCAGCTTCAGCCCCGGCCTCTACGAGCAGTACTTC. Protein translation: CASSFSPGLYEQYF.